This TCR beta chain was obtained from a study of STAT3 mutations in large granular lymphocyte leukemia. Of note for this clone: Its antigen is still unknown.

Profiled with immunoSEQ multiplex PCR; TCRdb holds only in-frame clones, not every one. The sample holds around 1,700 clones, approximately 60% seen once. The CDR3 totals 15 residues. Germline trimming cut 4 bases from V and 4 bases from J; bases unmatched to any gene: 6. In germline, CDR1 is SGHRS, CDR2 YFSETQ. Study results and limitations: Clonal expansion was inferred from samples taken at other timepoints. In T-cell large granular lymphocyte leukemia, about half of patients showed multiple immunodominant subclonotypes.

The source is a man in his sixties with T-cell large granular lymphocyte leukemia. Some clones in this sample may be carry-over from other donors' samples. The rearrangement uses TRBV5-1 and TRBJ2-3; 10 nucleotides line up with TRBD2. Sequencing input: peripheral blood mononuclear cells. The CDR3 protein is CASSPGTSVADTQYF. The DNA for the CDR3 is TGCGCCAGCAGCCCCGGGACTAGCGTCGCAGATACGCAGTATTTT.